This passage covers 25 T cell receptor beta chains from one sample sequenced in a study of T-cell reconstitution after alpha-beta-depleted transplantation in children. The library targeted TCRbeta and was prepared with unique molecular identifiers. TCRdb re-called the PCR reads through MiXCR, storing one row per CDR3 protein. The sample records more than 150,000 distinct CDR3 sequences, 6% to 7% being singletons. The specimen comprised PBMCs from the stem cell graft donor, sampled from the stem cell graft. The receptors were sampled from a human donor who donated a stem cell graft to a child with Wiskott-Aldrich syndrome.

This clonotype was seen at least ten times. The chain employs TRBV29-1 and TRBJ2-1; D may be TRBD1 or TRBD2 (5 bases each). Trimming took off 8 bases at V and 6 bases at J, with 20 bases between the two ends. This CDR3 is built from 14 residues. The V gene's germline CDR1 is SQVTM and CDR2 ANQGSEA. CDR3 sequence reads: CSTPRQGRFNEQFF. CDR3 coding DNA: TGCAGCACTCCTCGTCAGGGACGCTTCAATGAGCAGTTCTTC.

There are many counts of this clonotype. The V call is TRBV6-2 or TRBV6-3, the J call TRBJ1-6; 7 positions agree with TRBD1. This CDR3 region has 14 residues. Losses at the gene ends were 6 bases for V and 7 bases for J; bases not matched to a gene: 6. Germline loops: CDR1 MNHEY, CDR2 SVGEGT. CDR3 sequence: CASSPGQTNSPLHF. The CDR3 coding sequence is TGTGCCAGCAGCCCGGGACAGACCAATTCACCCCTCCACTTT.

The rearrangement uses TRBV28 and TRBJ2-7; D is ambiguous. This CDR3 contains 11 residues. The V gene's germline CDR1 is MDHEN and CDR2 SYDVKM. The V end lost 8 bases, the J end lost 2 bases, and 7 bases lay between the germline ends. CDR3 DNA: TGTGCCAGCCAGGCGGCCTACGAGCAGTACTTC. Amino acids: CASQAAYEQYF.

The sample holds many counts of this clonotype. V gene TRBV5-1 combines with J gene TRBJ2-1; 10 positions match TRBD2. The CDR3 has 15 amino acids. The V gene's germline CDR1 is SGHRS and CDR2 YFSETQ. The V segment lost 3 bases and the J segment 9 bases; nucleotides outside the gene matches: 9. CDR3 residues: CASSWSGRALTEQFF. The DNA of the CDR3 is TGCGCCAGCAGCTGGAGCGGGAGGGCCCTCACTGAGCAGTTCTTC.

This clonotype occurred many times. The J gene is TRBJ2-2, the V gene TRBV7-6, with 7 bases that match TRBD1. The germline CDR1 and CDR2 sequences are SGHVS and FNYEAQ. The CDR3 sequence is 15 residues long. Losses at the gene ends were 6 bases for V and 1 base for J; bases not matched to a gene: 5. The CDR3 loop is CASRPNRGNTGELFF. CDR3 in DNA: TGTGCCAGCAGACCTAACAGGGGGAACACCGGGGAGCTGTTTTTT. Using reference TRBV7-6 and TRBJ2-2 for the parts outside the CDR3, the full variable domain is GAGVSQSPRYKVTKRGQDVALRCDPISGHVSLYWYRQALGQGPEFLTYFNYEAQQDKSGLPNDRFSAERPEGSISTLTIQRTEQRDSAMYRCASRPNRGNTGELFFGEGSRLTVL.

This clonotype was recorded many times. The rearrangement uses TRBV11-3 and TRBJ2-1; TRBD2 is a possible D gene (6 bases). CDR1 is SGHNT and CDR2 is YENEEA in the germline V gene. The CDR3 is 19 residues long. Trimming removed 1 base from V and 6 bases from J, with 25 bases in between. In DNA form, the CDR3 reads TGTGCCAGCAGCTTAGGGGGGAGGTTGGGAGTTGGGGTCTTCAATGAGCAGTTCTTC. Translated: CASSLGGRLGVGVFNEQFF.

Many counts were recorded for this clonotype. The rearrangement links TRBV20-1 to TRBJ2-6, with 10 bases matching TRBD1. From germline, CDR1 is DFQATT and CDR2 SNEGSKA (reference sequence). This CDR3 region has 15 residues. The V gene end was trimmed by 6 bases and the J gene end by 1 base; junction bases not matched to a gene: 3. The CDR3 DNA sequence: TGCAGTGCGCCGGACAGGGGGTCTGGGGCCAACGTCCTGACTTTC. Protein sequence: CSAPDRGSGANVLTF.

Ten or more counts support this clonotype. The V call is TRBV5-1, the J call TRBJ2-7, with 7 bases fitting TRBD1. After removal of 4 bases from V and 7 bases from J, the junction contained 14 bases not matched to a gene. The CDR3 loop spans 15 amino acids. Germline V gives CDR1 SGHRS, CDR2 YFSETQ. CDR3 nucleotide sequence: TGCGCCAGCAGCCTCCTTGGACAGGCCGCGGAGGAGCAGTACTTC. This gives the protein CASSLLGQAAEEQYF.

This clonotype was counted ten times or more. CDR3 amino acids: CATSDGLNVHTF. CDR3 nucleotides: TGTGCCACCAGTGATGGCCTAAATGTCCACACCTTC. This chain joins TRBV24-1 and TRBJ1-2; D uncertain. The V gene's germline CDR1 is KGHDR and CDR2 SFDVKD. The length of the CDR3 is 12 residues. Trimming took 3 bases from V and 12 from J, leaving 13 bases between them.

This clonotype was counted ten times or more. The chain has TRBV12-3 or TRBV12-4 and TRBJ1-2; D ambiguous. Trimming shortened V by 1 base and J by 4 bases, and 7 bases separated the two germline ends. This CDR3 has 13 amino acids. DNA of the CDR3: TGTGCCAGCAGTTTAGGCAATCTCTATGGCTACACCTTC. Protein product: CASSLGNLYGYTF.

CDR3 residues: CASSLQGGTGELFF. CDR3 nucleotides: TGTGCCAGCAGCTTGCAGGGCGGCACCGGGGAGCTGTTTTTT. The chain combines TRBV5-4 with TRBJ2-2; TRBD1 might be the D (5 bases). The CDR3 totals 14 residues. Trimming removed 1 base from V and 4 bases from J, with 8 bases in between. CDR1 SGHNT and CDR2 YYREEE come from the germline V gene (reference sequence).

Remarks on this clonotype: This may be a read error, as it is one base from a much larger clone. The gene calls are TRBV5-1 and TRBJ2-1; D unresolved. The V end was cut by 0 bases, the J end by 8 bases, with 18 bases between. The CDR3 is made up of 16 amino acids. The germline CDR1 and CDR2 sequences are SGHRS and YFSETQ. The CDR3 sequence: CASSLEPERVLYEQFF. DNA of the CDR3: TGCGCCAGCAGCTTGGAGCCGGAAAGGGTTCTCTATGAGCAGTTCTTC.

Ten or more counts support this clonotype. This chain links TRBV20-1 with TRBJ2-7, with TRBD2 as a possible D gene (5 bases). V was clipped by 0 bases and J by 4 bases, with 13 bases between them. CDR3 length: 14 amino acids. Germline values: CDR1 DFQATT, CDR2 SNEGSKA (reference sequence). CDR3 residues: CSARDVQRGYEQYF. The CDR3 nucleotides are TGCAGTGCTAGAGATGTCCAACGGGGATACGAGCAGTACTTC.

This clonotype was counted at least ten times. The V gene is TRBV4-2, the J gene TRBJ2-7, with 7 bases aligning to TRBD2. Germline V gene data show CDR1 as LGHNA and CDR2 as YNFKEQ. There are 16 residues in the CDR3. The junction had 13 bases not matched to a gene; V was cut back by 0 bases and J by 8 bases. The CDR3 region has the DNA TGTGCCAGCAGCCAAGAACCTAGCGGCTCCACTTCAAAGCAGTACTTC. Its protein is CASSQEPSGSTSKQYF.

In its sample, this clonotype was seen many times. The V call is TRBV20-1, the J call TRBJ2-1; D is perhaps TRBD2 (6 bases). Deletions cut 3 bases from V and 5 bases from J, with 17 bases between. The CDR3 length is 15 residues. Germline CDR1 DFQATT, CDR2 SNEGSKA (reference sequence). This CDR3 reads CSASKRAGSDNEQFF. DNA of the CDR3: TGCAGTGCTAGTAAGCGGGCGGGATCAGACAATGAGCAGTTCTTC.

This clonotype was observed many times. J is TRBJ1-1 and V is TRBV7-8, with TRBD1 as a possible D gene (6 bases). This CDR3 spans 16 amino acids. In germline, CDR1 is SGHVS, CDR2 FQNEAQ. Trimming took off 6 bases at V and 4 bases at J, with 21 bases between the two ends. In DNA, the CDR3 is TGTGCCAGCAGTTTCCAAAGGGGGTATGAGAGCACTGAAGCTTTCTTT. It encodes CASSFQRGYESTEAFF.

This clonotype has just a few counts. V gene TRBV11-3 combines with J gene TRBJ2-6; 8 bases are shared with TRBD1. This CDR3 has 14 residues. Germline assignment: CDR1 SGHNT and CDR2 YENEEA. V was clipped by 5 bases and J by 13 bases; unmatched bases: 10. CDR3 nucleotides: TGTGCCAGCAGCCCGACAGGGGCGTTTCAAGTCCTGACTTTC. This sequence encodes CASSPTGAFQVLTF.

This clonotype was seen ten or more times. The chain recombines TRBV29-1 with TRBJ1-2; D is unclear. There are 14 residues in the CDR3. V lost 3 bases and J lost 0, with 11 bases in between. Germline V gene lookup returns CDR1 SQVTM and CDR2 ANQGSEA. This CDR3 is CSVDLRLSNYGYTF. CDR3 nucleotides: TGCAGCGTTGATCTTCGGCTGTCTAACTATGGCTACACCTTC.

For this clonotype: A read error is possible here, since a much larger clone lies one base away. V is TRBV29-1 and J is TRBJ2-7; 10 bases match TRBD1. CDR3 length: 13 residues. Germline V gene lookup returns CDR1 SQVTM and CDR2 ANQGSEA. The V and J ends lost 8 bases and 4 bases, in that order; junction bases with no gene match: 8. CDR3 bases: TGCAGCACCAAACGGACAGGGGGGTACGAGCAGTACTTC. It encodes CSTKRTGGYEQYF.

This clonotype was seen ten or more times. V is TRBV6-5 and J is TRBJ2-2; D might be TRBD2 (5 bases). This CDR3 has 14 residues. Germline assignment: CDR1 MNHEY and CDR2 SVGAGI. Trimming removed 6 bases from V and 3 bases from J, with 11 bases in between. CDR3 coding DNA: TGTGCCAGCAGCCGAGACGGGGACACCGGGGAGCTGTTTTTT. It yields the protein CASSRDGDTGELFF.

The chain uses TRBV12-3 or TRBV12-4 and TRBJ2-7; D assignment may be TRBD1 or TRBD2 (5 bases each). The CDR3 runs to 17 residues. Trimming took 5 bases from V and 6 from J, leaving 26 bases between them. CDR3 region: CASSRHDTRAFGGEQYF. As DNA, the CDR3 is TGTGCCAGCAGTCGTCACGATACCAGGGCCTTTGGGGGCGAGCAGTACTTC.

This clonotype was detected a few times. The chain carries TRBV4-2 and TRBJ2-5, with 13 bases fitting TRBD2. The ends lost 4 bases at V and 5 bases at J; junction bases unmatched: 7. The CDR3 has 16 amino acids. CDR1 and CDR2 from the germline V gene are LGHNA and YNFKEQ. CDR3 protein: CASSPPLAGGLETQYF. CDR3 DNA: TGTGCCAGCAGCCCGCCACTAGCGGGGGGGCTTGAGACCCAGTACTTC.

This clonotype showed up many times. The chain couples TRBV11-2 to TRBJ2-3, with TRBD2 identical over 10 bases. Germline CDR1 reads SGHAT; CDR2 reads FQNNGV. The V and J ends lost 5 bases and 1 base, in that order; junction bases with no gene match: 12. The length of the CDR3 is 18 residues. This CDR3 is CASSPRVASGGRTDTQYF. DNA of the CDR3: TGTGCCAGCAGCCCCAGGGTGGCTAGCGGGGGACGCACAGATACGCAGTATTTT.

At least ten counts were recorded for this clonotype. CDR3 DNA sequence: TGTGCCAGCAGCCAACGAGGTCTGGGGGACTATGGCTACACCTTC. Translation: CASSQRGLGDYGYTF. The rearrangement joins TRBV3-1 to TRBJ1-2; D may be TRBD1 (5 bases). CDR3 size: 15 residues. Per the germline V gene, CDR1 is LGHDT and CDR2 is YNNKEL (reference sequence). Trimming left V 2 bases short and J 3 bases short, with 13 bases between.

A few counts support this clonotype. This sequence joins TRBV5-1 and TRBJ2-5; the match to TRBD1 covers 7 bases. The V gene end was trimmed by 2 bases and the J gene end by 4 bases; junction bases not matched to a gene: 8. Germline CDR1 and CDR2: SGHRS and YFSETQ. The CDR3 runs to 15 residues. The CDR3 loop is CASSFAPGQTETQYF. As DNA, the CDR3 is TGCGCCAGCAGCTTTGCCCCGGGACAGACAGAGACCCAGTACTTC.